This TCR beta chain was recorded in a study of blood T cell repertoires in COVID-19. This CDR3 has 15 residues. J gave up 0 bases and V 9 bases, and 3 bases lay outside the gene matches. CDR1 and CDR2 from the germline V gene are MDHEN and SYDVKM. TCRdb's copy holds only in-frame clones and misses some; the assay was immunoSEQ multiplex PCR. Of approximately 70,000 clones listed, around 90% are singletons. This sequence originates from a man in his fifties with active COVID-19. The gene calls are TRBV28 and TRBJ2-1; 12 nucleotides line up with TRBD2. Sequenced sample: peripheral blood. The CDR3 DNA reads TGTGCCAGATCGACTAGCGGGAGCTCCTACAATGAGCAGTTCTTC. Its protein is CARSTSGSSYNEQFF.